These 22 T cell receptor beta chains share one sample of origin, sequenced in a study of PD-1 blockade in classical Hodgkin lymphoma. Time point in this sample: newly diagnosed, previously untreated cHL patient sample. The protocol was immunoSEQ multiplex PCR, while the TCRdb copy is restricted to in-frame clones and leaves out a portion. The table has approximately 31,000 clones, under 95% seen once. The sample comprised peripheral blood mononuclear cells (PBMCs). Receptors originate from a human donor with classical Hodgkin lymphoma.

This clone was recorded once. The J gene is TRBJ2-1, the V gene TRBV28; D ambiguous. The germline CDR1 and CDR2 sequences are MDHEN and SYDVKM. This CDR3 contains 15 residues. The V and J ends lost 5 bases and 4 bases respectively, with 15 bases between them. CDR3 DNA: TGTGCCAGCAGTCACCTCCCGGTAGGATACAATGAGCAGTTCTTC. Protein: CASSHLPVGYNEQFF.

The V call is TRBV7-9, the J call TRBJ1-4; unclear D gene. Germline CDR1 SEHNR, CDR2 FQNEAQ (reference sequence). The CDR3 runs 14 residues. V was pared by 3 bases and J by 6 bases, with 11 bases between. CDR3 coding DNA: TGTGCCAGCAGCTTTCGAGGGTCGGATGAAAAACTGTTTTTT. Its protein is CASSFRGSDEKLFF.

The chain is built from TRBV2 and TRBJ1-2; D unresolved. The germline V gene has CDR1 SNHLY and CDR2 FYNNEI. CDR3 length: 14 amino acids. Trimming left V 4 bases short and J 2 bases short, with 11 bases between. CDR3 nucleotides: TGTGCCAGCAGTGGACCGCAAAGAAACTATGGCTACACCTTC. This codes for CASSGPQRNYGYTF.

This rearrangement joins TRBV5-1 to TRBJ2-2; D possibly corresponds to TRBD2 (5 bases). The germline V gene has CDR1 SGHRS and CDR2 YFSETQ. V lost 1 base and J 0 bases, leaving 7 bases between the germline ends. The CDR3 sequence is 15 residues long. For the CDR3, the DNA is TGCGCCAGCAGCTTGATAGCGTCGAACACCGGGGAGCTGTTTTTT. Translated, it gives CASSLIASNTGELFF.

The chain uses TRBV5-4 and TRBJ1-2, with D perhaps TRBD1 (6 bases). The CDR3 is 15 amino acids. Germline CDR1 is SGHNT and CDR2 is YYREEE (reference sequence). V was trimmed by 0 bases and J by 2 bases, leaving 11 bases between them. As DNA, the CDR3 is TGTGCCAGCAGCTTGGTTGGGGGCCGGAACTATGGCTACACCTTC. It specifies CASSLVGGRNYGYTF.

The CDR3 nucleotides read TGTGCCTGGAGTGTATTGGCAGATGGGAGCAATCAGCCCCAGCATTTT. It codes for CAWSVLADGSNQPQHF. The gene calls are TRBV30 and TRBJ1-5, with D unresolved. Per germline, CDR1 GTSNPN and CDR2 SVGIG (reference sequence). Trimming removed 0 bases from V and 1 base from J, with 13 bases in between. The CDR3 consists of 16 residues.

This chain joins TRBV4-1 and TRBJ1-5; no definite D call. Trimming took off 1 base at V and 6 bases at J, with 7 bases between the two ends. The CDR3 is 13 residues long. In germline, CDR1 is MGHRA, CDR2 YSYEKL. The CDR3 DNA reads TGCGCCAGCAGCCAAGTTTACACTCAGCCCCAGCATTTT. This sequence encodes CASSQVYTQPQHF.

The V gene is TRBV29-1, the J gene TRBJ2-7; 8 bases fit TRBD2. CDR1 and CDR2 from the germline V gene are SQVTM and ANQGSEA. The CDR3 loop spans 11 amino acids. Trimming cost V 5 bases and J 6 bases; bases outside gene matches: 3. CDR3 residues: CSVKSGSEQYF. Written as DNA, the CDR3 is TGCAGCGTTAAAAGCGGGAGCGAGCAGTACTTC.

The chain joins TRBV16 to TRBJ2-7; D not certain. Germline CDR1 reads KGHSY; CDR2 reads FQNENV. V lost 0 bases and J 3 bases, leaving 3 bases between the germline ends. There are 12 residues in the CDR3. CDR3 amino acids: CASSQSYYEQYF. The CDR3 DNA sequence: TGTGCCAGCAGCCAATCGTACTACGAGCAGTACTTC.

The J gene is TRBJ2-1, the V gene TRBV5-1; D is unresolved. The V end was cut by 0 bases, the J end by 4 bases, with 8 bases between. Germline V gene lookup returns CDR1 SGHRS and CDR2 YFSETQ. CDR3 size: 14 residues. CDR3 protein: CASSLGWDYNEQFF. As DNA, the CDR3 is TGCGCCAGCAGCTTGGGTTGGGATTACAATGAGCAGTTCTTC.

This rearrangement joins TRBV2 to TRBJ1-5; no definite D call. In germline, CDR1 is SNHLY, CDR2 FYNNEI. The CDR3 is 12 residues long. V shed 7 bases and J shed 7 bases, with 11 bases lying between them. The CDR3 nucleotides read TGTGCCAGCACCGAGGGTGGGCAGCCCCAGCATTTT. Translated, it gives CASTEGGQPQHF.

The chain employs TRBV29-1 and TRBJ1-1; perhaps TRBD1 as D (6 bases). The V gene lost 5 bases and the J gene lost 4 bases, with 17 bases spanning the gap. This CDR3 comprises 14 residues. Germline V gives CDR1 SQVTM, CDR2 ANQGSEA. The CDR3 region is CSVQGRGASTEAFF. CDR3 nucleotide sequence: TGCAGCGTTCAAGGACGGGGGGCTAGCACTGAAGCTTTCTTT. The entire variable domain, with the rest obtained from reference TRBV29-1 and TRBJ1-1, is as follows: SAVISQKPSRDICQRGTSLTIQCQVDSQVTMMFWYRQQPGQSLTLIATANQGSEATYESGFVIDKFPISRPNLTFSTLTVSNMSPEDSSIYLCSVQGRGASTEAFFGQGTRLTVV.

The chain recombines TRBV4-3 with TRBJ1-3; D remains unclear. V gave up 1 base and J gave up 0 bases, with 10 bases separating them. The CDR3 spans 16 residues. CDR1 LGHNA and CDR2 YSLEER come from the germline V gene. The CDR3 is CASSQGPGTSGNTIYF. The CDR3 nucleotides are TGCGCCAGCAGCCAAGGCCCCGGAACCTCTGGAAACACCATATATTTT.

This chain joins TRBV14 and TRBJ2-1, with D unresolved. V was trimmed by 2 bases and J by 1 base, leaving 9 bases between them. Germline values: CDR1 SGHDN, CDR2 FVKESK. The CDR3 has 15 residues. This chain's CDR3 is CASSQRLQSYNEQFF. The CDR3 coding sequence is TGTGCCAGCAGCCAAAGGTTACAGTCCTACAATGAGCAGTTCTTC. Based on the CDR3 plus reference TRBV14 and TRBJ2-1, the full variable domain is EAGVTQFPSHSVIEKGQTVTLRCDPISGHDNLYWYRRVMGKEIKFLLHFVKESKQDESGMPNNRFLAERTGGTYSTLKVQPAELEDSGVYFCASSQRLQSYNEQFFGPGTRLTVL.

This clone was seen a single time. The CDR3: CATSRAPASGRQETQYF. Here the CDR3 DNA reads TGTGCCACCAGCAGGGCCCCGGCTAGCGGGAGGCAAGAGACCCAGTACTTC. The chain combines TRBV15 with TRBJ2-5; TRBD2 agrees at 11 bases. Unmatched junction bases numbered 8, after V lost 3 bases and J lost 2 bases. CDR1 is LNHNV and CDR2 is YYDKDF in the germline V gene (reference sequence). CDR3 size: 17 residues.

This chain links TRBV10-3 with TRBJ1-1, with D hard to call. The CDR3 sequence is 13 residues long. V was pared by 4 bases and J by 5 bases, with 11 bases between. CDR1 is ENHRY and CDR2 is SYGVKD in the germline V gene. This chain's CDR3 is CAISAIPGTEAFF. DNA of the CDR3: TGTGCCATCAGTGCTATCCCGGGAACTGAAGCTTTCTTT.

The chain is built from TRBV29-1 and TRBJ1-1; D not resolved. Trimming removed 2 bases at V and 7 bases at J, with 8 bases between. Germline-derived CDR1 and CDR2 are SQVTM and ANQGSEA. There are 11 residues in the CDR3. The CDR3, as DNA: TGCAGCGTTGAACGAGATTATGAAGCTTTCTTT. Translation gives CSVERDYEAFF.

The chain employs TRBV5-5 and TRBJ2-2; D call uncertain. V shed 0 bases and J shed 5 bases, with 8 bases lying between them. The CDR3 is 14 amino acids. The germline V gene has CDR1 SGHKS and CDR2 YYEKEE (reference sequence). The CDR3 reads CASSLGLLTGELFF. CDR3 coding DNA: TGTGCCAGCAGCTTGGGCCTTCTTACCGGGGAGCTGTTTTTT.

CDR3 loop: CASSLGQGNYGYTF. CDR3 in DNA: TGTGCCAGCAGCTTGGGACAGGGGAACTATGGCTACACCTTC. The chain employs TRBV5-4 and TRBJ1-2; 8 positions agree with TRBD1. Germline CDR1 is SGHNT and CDR2 is YYREEE (reference sequence). J gave up 2 bases and V 0 bases, and 0 bases lay outside the gene matches. This CDR3 spans 14 amino acids.

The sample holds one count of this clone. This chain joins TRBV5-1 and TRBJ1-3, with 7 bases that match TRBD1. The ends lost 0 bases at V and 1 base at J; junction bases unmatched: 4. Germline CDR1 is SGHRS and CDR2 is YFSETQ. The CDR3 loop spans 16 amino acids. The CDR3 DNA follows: TGCGCCAGCAGCTTGGGGGACAGACTTTCTGGAAACACCATATATTTT. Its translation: CASSLGDRLSGNTIYF.

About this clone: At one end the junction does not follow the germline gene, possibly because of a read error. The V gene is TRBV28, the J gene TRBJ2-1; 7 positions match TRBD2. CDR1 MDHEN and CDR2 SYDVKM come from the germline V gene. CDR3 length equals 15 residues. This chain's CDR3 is CASSLWTSSYNEQFF. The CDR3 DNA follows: TGTGCCAGCAGTCTATGGACTAGCTCCTACAATGAGCAGTTCTTC.

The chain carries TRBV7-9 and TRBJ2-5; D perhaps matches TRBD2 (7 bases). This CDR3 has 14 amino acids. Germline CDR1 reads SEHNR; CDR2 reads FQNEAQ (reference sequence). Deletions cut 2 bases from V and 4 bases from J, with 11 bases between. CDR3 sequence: CASSLRGAAETQYF. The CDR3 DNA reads TGTGCCAGCAGCTTACGGGGGGCCGCAGAGACCCAGTACTTC.